This T cell receptor beta chain was sequenced for a study of control samples from healthy donors and cancer patients. Here immunoSEQ multiplex PCR was the method, and the copy in TCRdb shows in-frame clones only, minus some. The repertoire holds tens of thousands of clones, with just over 90% as singletons. This CDR3 region has 16 residues. Germline V gene lookup returns CDR1 KGHSH and CDR2 LQKENI. The V end lost 0 bases, the J end lost 3 bases, and 12 bases lay between the germline ends. The V gene is TRBV18, the J gene TRBJ1-3; D not certain. The sequencing input was PBMCs. This sequence was found in a man aged 25-45 years with colorectal cancer. The CDR3 loop reads CASSPPDDGDGNTIYF. The CDR3 DNA reads TGTGCCAGCTCACCACCGGACGACGGAGATGGAAACACCATATATTTT.